This T cell receptor beta chain was sequenced in a study of Ad26.COV2.S vaccination and SARS-CoV-2 variants. The assay was immunoSEQ multiplex PCR, and TCRdb's table has in-frame clones only and misses some. The sample has tens of thousands of clones, roughly 84% seen once. Germline assignment: CDR1 MDHEN and CDR2 SYDVKM. The CDR3 runs 16 residues. Trimming left V 4 bases short and J 10 bases short, with 20 bases between. The chain joins TRBV28 to TRBJ1-6; a weak D match, TRBD1 (5 bases). The source is a human donor who had recovered from COVID-19. Sequencing used peripheral blood, obtained after recovery from COVID-19. The CDR3 DNA follows: TGTGCCAGCAGTTCCCCGGGACCCCCATCGGGGTCACCCCTCCACTTT. Residues: CASSSPGPPSGSPLHF.